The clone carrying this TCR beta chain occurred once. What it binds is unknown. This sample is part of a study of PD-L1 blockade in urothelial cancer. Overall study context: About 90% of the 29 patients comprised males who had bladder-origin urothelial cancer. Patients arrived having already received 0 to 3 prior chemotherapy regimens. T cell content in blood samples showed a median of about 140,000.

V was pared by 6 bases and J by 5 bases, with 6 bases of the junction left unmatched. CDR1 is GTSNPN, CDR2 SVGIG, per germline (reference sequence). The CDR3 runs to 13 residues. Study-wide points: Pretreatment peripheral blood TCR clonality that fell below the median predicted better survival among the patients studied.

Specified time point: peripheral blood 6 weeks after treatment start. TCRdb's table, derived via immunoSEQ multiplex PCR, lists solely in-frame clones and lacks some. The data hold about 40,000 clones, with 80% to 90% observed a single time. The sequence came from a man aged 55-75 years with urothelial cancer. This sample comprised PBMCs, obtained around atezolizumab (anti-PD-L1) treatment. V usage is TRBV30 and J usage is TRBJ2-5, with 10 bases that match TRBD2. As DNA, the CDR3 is TGTGCCTGTACTAAGCGGGAGGGGGAGACCCAGTACTTC. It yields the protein CACTKREGETQYF.